The 29 T cell receptor beta chains reported below all come from one sample, sequenced in a study of shared clonotypes between healthy human individuals. The repertoire was sequenced with immunoSEQ multiplex PCR; TCRdb's copy has only in-frame clones and lacks some. The table has under 300,000 clones, 50% to 75% seen once; the top ten hold around 10%. The sample consisted of memory CD4+ T cells sorted from blood. The subset here: CD45RA-negative fraction. These receptors were collected from a man aged 25 to 45 in good health.

This sequence joins TRBV2 and TRBJ2-1; 9 bases map to TRBD2. The CDR3 runs to 15 residues. CDR1 and CDR2 (germline): SNHLY, FYNNEI. V trimming: 4 bases; J trimming: 7 bases; junction bases outside the gene matches: 8. This CDR3 is CASSVQTSGLNEQFF. The CDR3 coding sequence is TGTGCCAGCAGTGTTCAAACTAGCGGGTTGAATGAGCAGTTCTTC.

The chain has TRBV6-1 and TRBJ1-2; D gene uncertain. This CDR3 comprises 14 residues. V dropped 4 bases and J dropped 4 bases, with 13 bases sitting between them. Germline assignment: CDR1 MNHNS and CDR2 SASEGT. The CDR3 DNA reads as TGTGCCAGCAGTGCGGGCCCTTCGGGCTATGGCTACACCTTC. Its protein product is CASSAGPSGYGYTF.

This clone is a singleton in its sample. The J gene is TRBJ2-2, the V gene TRBV11-3; 8 bases align to TRBD2. Per germline, CDR1 SGHNT and CDR2 YENEEA. The V segment lost 2 bases and the J segment 6 bases; nucleotides outside the gene matches: 5. There are 15 residues in the CDR3. The CDR3 DNA sequence: TGTGCCAGCAGCTTATCCGGGAGGGCTGCCGGGGAGCTGTTTTTT. The encoded protein is CASSLSGRAAGELFF.

This chain uses TRBV18 with TRBJ1-4, with D possibly TRBD1 on 6 matching bases. CDR1 is KGHSH, CDR2 LQKENI, per germline. This CDR3 has 14 amino acids. Trimming left V 3 bases short and J 8 bases short, with 13 bases between. The CDR3, as DNA: TGTGCCAGCTCACCGACGCAGGGGCGGGAAAAACTGTTTTTT. Encoded protein: CASSPTQGREKLFF.

The chain uses TRBV5-1 and TRBJ2-3; D is unresolved. Germline V gene lookup returns CDR1 SGHRS and CDR2 YFSETQ. This CDR3 spans 14 amino acids. Trimming shortened V by 10 bases and J by 2 bases, and 17 bases separated the two germline ends. CDR3 sequence (DNA): TGCGCCTCGCAGAGGCGGACCTACACAGATACGCAGTATTTT. Its protein product is CASQRRTYTDTQYF.

V is TRBV30 and J is TRBJ1-1; 10 bases match TRBD1. The CDR3 has 13 amino acids. Germline CDR1 is GTSNPN and CDR2 is SVGIG (reference sequence). The V gene end was trimmed by 8 bases and the J gene end by 4 bases; junction bases not matched to a gene: 7. The CDR3 sequence: CAGIGQGGTEAFF. The CDR3 DNA is TGTGCCGGGATTGGACAGGGGGGCACTGAAGCTTTCTTT. The entire variable domain, with the rest obtained from reference TRBV30 and TRBJ1-1, is as follows: SQTIHQWPATLVQPVGSPLSLECTVEGTSNPNLYWYRQAAGRGLQLLFYSVGIGQISSEVPQNLSASRPQDRQFILSSKKLLLSDSGFYLCAGIGQGGTEAFFGQGTRLTVV.

The chain joins TRBV28 to TRBJ2-7, with D perhaps given as TRBD1 or TRBD2 (5 bases each). Germline CDR1 reads MDHEN; CDR2 reads SYDVKM. The CDR3 runs 12 residues. With 9 bases removed from V and 11 bases from J, the gap between germline ends came to 20 bases. The CDR3 protein is CASYTGTRNKYF. In DNA form, the CDR3 reads TGTGCCAGTTATACCGGGACCCGAAACAAGTACTTC.

The chain links TRBV15 to TRBJ2-5, with D uncertain. Germline CDR1 is LNHNV and CDR2 is YYDKDF (reference sequence). Trimming shortened V by 3 bases and J by 5 bases, and 10 bases separated the two germline ends. The CDR3 has 13 amino acids. CDR3 residues: CATSRVHAETQYF. CDR3 nucleotide sequence: TGTGCCACCAGCAGGGTACATGCCGAGACCCAGTACTTC.

This clone has just a few counts. The chain has TRBV14 and TRBJ1-2; D is unresolved. Trimming removed 8 bases from V and 4 bases from J, with 32 bases in between. Looked up from germline, CDR1 is SGHDN and CDR2 is FVKESK. This CDR3 region has 19 residues. CDR3 sequence (DNA): TGTGCCAGCGATGGTGGACTCCTTAAACGATTTATTAGCTTCTATGGCTACACCTTC. It translates to CASDGGLLKRFISFYGYTF.

The chain couples TRBV20-1 to TRBJ1-4; D is undetermined. This CDR3 region has 11 residues. From germline, CDR1 is DFQATT and CDR2 SNEGSKA (reference sequence). V dropped 5 bases and J dropped 9 bases, with 10 bases sitting between them. CDR3 bases: TGCAGTGCTTTTTTGGGGAAAAAACTGTTTTTT. Translation gives CSAFLGKKLFF.

This clone was recorded at least ten times. The chain employs TRBV30 and TRBJ2-2; D is perhaps TRBD1 or TRBD2 (5 bases each). CDR3 length: 14 residues. Trimming took off 5 bases at V and 4 bases at J, with 14 bases between the two ends. CDR1 is GTSNPN and CDR2 is SVGIG in the germline V gene (reference sequence). The chain's CDR3 is CAWAWGRSTGELFF. The CDR3 bases are TGTGCCTGGGCTTGGGGGAGAAGCACCGGGGAGCTGTTTTTT.

This clone has more than one count but fewer than ten. The chain couples TRBV5-6 to TRBJ1-2; 8 nucleotides line up with TRBD1. V trimming: 1 base; J trimming: 8 bases; junction bases outside the gene matches: 4. The CDR3 runs 13 residues. CDR1 is SGHDT, CDR2 YYEEEE, per germline. The CDR3 nucleotides are TGTGCCAGCAGCTTGCAGGGGGCACAGGGCTACACCTTC. Translating it yields CASSLQGAQGYTF.

The rearrangement joins TRBV13 to TRBJ2-7, with D hard to call. The CDR3 totals 15 residues. Trimming cost V 4 bases and J 4 bases, with 17 bases left between them. Germline V CDR1 and CDR2: PRHDT, FYEKMQ (reference sequence). The CDR3 reads CASSSVEVHGYEQYF. The DNA of the CDR3 is TGTGCCAGCAGCTCGGTAGAGGTACACGGATACGAGCAGTACTTC.

The rearrangement links TRBV18 to TRBJ2-3; D gene ambiguous. CDR1 is KGHSH, CDR2 LQKENI, per germline. With 0 bases removed from V and 4 bases from J, the gap between germline ends came to 11 bases. The CDR3 covers 15 residues. The CDR3 is CASSPPQTAADTQYF. The CDR3 DNA is TGTGCCAGCTCACCACCCCAGACCGCAGCAGATACGCAGTATTTT.

In this sample, this clone turned up once. CDR3 sequence (DNA): TGCGCCAGCAGCAATCTGGATGAGACCCAGTACTTC. This gives the protein CASSNLDETQYF. The chain employs TRBV5-1 and TRBJ2-5; no reliable D call. The CDR3 sequence is 12 residues long. CDR1 and CDR2 from the germline V gene are SGHRS and YFSETQ. V was pared by 4 bases and J by 5 bases, with 9 bases between.

This chain connects TRBV5-1 to TRBJ2-1; D may match TRBD1 or TRBD2 (5 bases each). Germline loops: CDR1 SGHRS, CDR2 YFSETQ. V lost 1 base and J lost 3, with 20 bases in between. The CDR3 is made up of 18 amino acids. CDR3 protein: CASSLWLARTSGYNEQFF. For the CDR3, the DNA is TGCGCCAGCAGCTTGTGGCTAGCTAGGACATCGGGCTACAATGAGCAGTTCTTC.

This clone was observed a single time. In nucleotides, the CDR3 is TGCGCCAGCAGTGAGTCCTGGCGGACCCCTCTTCTGTTCTTC. This codes for CASSESWRTPLLFF. The chain is built from TRBV10-1 and TRBJ2-1; no clear D. CDR1 is WNHNN and CDR2 is SYGVQD in the germline V gene (reference sequence). This CDR3 contains 14 residues. With 0 bases removed from V and 15 bases from J, the gap between germline ends came to 18 bases.

The chain employs TRBV9 and TRBJ2-5; 7 bases fit TRBD2. The V and J ends lost 4 bases and 3 bases, in that order; junction bases with no gene match: 12. Germline V gene data show CDR1 as SGDLS and CDR2 as YYNGEE. The CDR3 contains 16 residues. This CDR3 is CASSPHRGRAEETQYF. For the CDR3, the DNA is TGTGCCAGCAGCCCTCACCGGGGGAGGGCCGAAGAGACCCAGTACTTC.

V usage is TRBV5-4 and J usage is TRBJ2-5; unclear D gene. Germline CDR1 reads SGHNT; CDR2 reads YYREEE (reference sequence). The CDR3 is 13 residues long. Trimming cost V 4 bases and J 0 bases, with 7 bases left between them. The CDR3 loop reads CASSGGYQETQYF. In nucleotides, the CDR3 is TGTGCCAGCAGCGGTGGGTACCAAGAGACCCAGTACTTC.

The V gene is TRBV21-1, the J gene TRBJ2-1; the table assigns TRBD2, which was not confirmed against the DNA. TRBV21-1 is a documented pseudogene. This CDR3 comprises 11 residues. As DNA, the CDR3 is TGTGCCGGCCGGGATCCTAATGAGCAGTTCTTC. Protein: CAGRDPNEQFF.

This clone appeared a few times. The rearrangement joins TRBV18 to TRBJ2-3; TRBD1 or TRBD2 may be the D gene (5 bases each). The CDR3 is 13 residues long. V dropped 3 bases and J dropped 5 bases, with 9 bases sitting between them. Germline CDR1 reads KGHSH; CDR2 reads LQKENI. The CDR3 nucleotides read TGTGCCAGCTCACCTGGGGCGGGAGATACGCAGTATTTT. Encoded protein: CASSPGAGDTQYF.

In its sample, this clone was seen once. The V call is TRBV6-6, the J call TRBJ2-5; TRBD2 aligns across 7 bases. Germline loops: CDR1 MNHNY, CDR2 SVGAGI (reference sequence). This CDR3 contains 13 residues. V gave up 2 bases and J gave up 4 bases; unmatched junction bases: 1. The CDR3 region has the DNA TGTGCCAGCAGTTACGGGGGGGGAGAGACCCAGTACTTC. Protein product: CASSYGGGETQYF.

This rearrangement joins TRBV28 to TRBJ2-7; 7 bases agree with TRBD2. Germline V gene data show CDR1 as MDHEN and CDR2 as SYDVKM. The V gene end was trimmed by 1 base and the J gene end by 12 bases; junction bases not matched to a gene: 6. The CDR3 is 12 residues long. The CDR3 region is CASSLYSRETYF. CDR3 coding DNA: TGTGCCAGCAGTTTATATTCGCGGGAGACGTACTTC.

The chain recombines TRBV5-1 with TRBJ2-5; TRBD2 matches at 11 bases. Germline V gives CDR1 SGHRS, CDR2 YFSETQ. V was pared by 3 bases and J by 4 bases, with 2 bases of the junction left unmatched. The CDR3 consists of 14 residues. CDR3 DNA: TGCGCCAGCAGCTCACTAGCGGGAGTAGAGACCCAGTACTTC. It yields the protein CASSSLAGVETQYF.

The chain employs TRBV10-2 and TRBJ2-7, with TRBD1 matching over 7 bases. The CDR3 covers 15 residues. Germline CDR1 is WSHSY and CDR2 is SAAADI. Trimming cost V 6 bases and J 3 bases; bases outside gene matches: 11. CDR3 DNA: TGCGCCAGCAGAAAACTACAGGGGAGTATCTACGAGCAGTACTTC. This encodes CASRKLQGSIYEQYF.

In its sample, this clone was seen many times. The V gene is TRBV28, the J gene TRBJ2-7, with no clear D. This CDR3 region has 11 residues. Germline assignment: CDR1 MDHEN and CDR2 SYDVKM. The V and J ends lost 5 bases and 5 bases respectively, with 7 bases between them. CDR3 in amino acids: CASSRGNEQYF. CDR3 sequence (DNA): TGTGCCAGCAGTCGTGGGAACGAGCAGTACTTC.

This sequence joins TRBV25-1 and TRBJ1-5; tentative D call: TRBD1 (5 bases). Germline-derived CDR1 and CDR2 are MGHDK and SYGVNS. CDR3 length equals 14 residues. Deletions cut 6 bases from V and 5 bases from J, with 14 bases between. Written as DNA, the CDR3 is TGTGCCAGCAGAAATGCAGGGCTCTATCAGCCCCAGCATTTT. This gives the protein CASRNAGLYQPQHF. The variable domain in full, completed from reference TRBV25-1 and TRBJ1-5, reads EADIYQTPRYLVIGTGKKITLECSQTMGHDKMYWYQQDPGMELHLIHYSYGVNSTEKGDLSSESTVSRIRTEHFPLTLESARPSHTSQYLCASRNAGLYQPQHFGDGTRLSIL.

This chain connects TRBV18 to TRBJ2-7, with 10 bases aligning to TRBD1. CDR1 and CDR2 from the germline V gene are KGHSH and LQKENI. This CDR3 comprises 15 residues. V trimming: 0 bases; J trimming: 4 bases; junction bases outside the gene matches: 3. CDR3 residues: CASSPPTGGRYEQYF. The DNA for the CDR3 is TGTGCCAGCTCACCACCGACAGGGGGCAGGTACGAGCAGTACTTC. Looking up the rest from reference TRBV18 and TRBJ2-7 gives the full variable domain: NAGVMQNPRHLVRRRGQEARLRCSPMKGHSHVYWYRQLPEEGLKFMVYLQKENIIDESGMPKERFSAEFPKEGPSILRIQQVVRGDSAAYFCASSPPTGGRYEQYFGPGTRLTVT.

The chain couples TRBV5-1 to TRBJ2-2; unclear D gene. The CDR3 consists of 14 residues. CDR1 and CDR2 from the germline V gene are SGHRS and YFSETQ. Trimming removed 0 bases at V and 4 bases at J, with 7 bases between. The CDR3 region is CASSLEGSTGELFF. CDR3 DNA sequence: TGCGCCAGCAGCTTGGAGGGTAGCACCGGGGAGCTGTTTTTT.